The 27 T cell receptor beta chains below all came from one sample that was sequenced in a study of OX40 agonist ivuxolimab in advanced cancers. TCRdb keeps only in-frame clones here, not all; method: immunoSEQ multiplex PCR. This table holds 14,000 or so clones, about four fifths found once. The sequencing here drew on CD4+ or CD8+ T cells sorted from blood, taken in a trial of the OX40 agonist ivuxolimab. The receptors were gathered from an adult with an advanced solid tumor such as melanoma, head and neck, liver or kidney cancer.

This chain uses TRBV6-5 with TRBJ2-7, with D uncertain. Germline-derived CDR1 and CDR2 are MNHEY and SVGAGI. The length of the CDR3 is 14 residues. Deletions cut 5 bases from V and 7 bases from J, with 18 bases between. The CDR3 DNA reads as TGTGCCAGCAGTCCGACTGCCTCTTGGGGAGAGCAGTACTTC. It is translated as CASSPTASWGEQYF.

V is TRBV19 and J is TRBJ2-1; TRBD2 agrees at 9 bases. CDR1 is LNHDA, CDR2 SQIVND, per germline (reference sequence). The CDR3 covers 19 residues. With V trimmed by 5 bases and J by 4 bases, 18 bases remained unmatched. CDR3: CASSFGRLGVAGEYNEQFF. CDR3 DNA sequence: TGTGCCAGTAGTTTCGGACGACTTGGGGTAGCGGGGGAGTACAATGAGCAGTTCTTC.

The rearrangement uses TRBV4-3 and TRBJ1-1; tentative D call: TRBD1 (5 bases). V was cut by 0 bases and J by 6 bases, with 17 bases left in between. The CDR3 contains 16 residues. Germline lookup yields CDR1 LGHNA and CDR2 YSLEER. The CDR3 loop reads CASSQDMEQALAEAFF. The CDR3 nucleotides read TGCGCCAGCAGCCAAGATATGGAACAGGCTCTCGCTGAAGCTTTCTTT.

The rearrangement uses TRBV4-3 and TRBJ2-1, with 11 bases lining up with TRBD2. V dropped 2 bases and J dropped 0; count of bases not matched to a gene: 3. The CDR3 consists of 17 residues. The germline CDR1 and CDR2 sequences are LGHNA and YSLEER. CDR3 region: CASSQLAGGSSYNEQFF. Written as DNA, the CDR3 is TGCGCCAGCAGCCAACTAGCGGGGGGCAGCTCCTACAATGAGCAGTTCTTC.

The chain has TRBV6-5 and TRBJ1-2; perhaps TRBD1 as D (6 bases). V was cut by 10 bases and J by 2 bases, with 11 bases left in between. The V gene's germline CDR1 is MNHEY and CDR2 SVGAGI. This CDR3 has 12 amino acids. This chain's CDR3 is CATADSNYGYTF. CDR3 DNA sequence: TGTGCCACCGCGGACAGCAACTATGGCTACACCTTC.

The chain employs TRBV19 and TRBJ1-1; maybe TRBD1 (6 bases). The germline V gene has CDR1 LNHDA and CDR2 SQIVND (reference sequence). The CDR3 has 14 amino acids. Trimming left V 7 bases short and J 5 bases short, with 17 bases between. Here the CDR3 DNA reads TGTGCCAGTATGCCATCTGACAGGCGGACTGAAGCTTTCTTT. Its translation: CASMPSDRRTEAFF.

In this sample, this clone turned up a few times. The chain combines TRBV15 with TRBJ1-3; D is uncertain. V was clipped by 5 bases and J by 0 bases, with 8 bases between them. The germline CDR1 and CDR2 sequences are LNHNV and YYDKDF (reference sequence). CDR3 length: 14 residues. Here the CDR3 DNA reads TGTGCCACCAGCCCTCAGCGCTCTGGAAACACCATATATTTT. Residues: CATSPQRSGNTIYF.

The chain carries TRBV27 and TRBJ1-1, with D possibly being TRBD1 (6 bases). The CDR3 is made up of 15 amino acids. Germline-derived CDR1 and CDR2 are MNHEY and SMNVEV (reference sequence). Trimming cost V 2 bases and J 1 base, with 11 bases left between them. The CDR3, as DNA: TGTGCCAGCAGTTTAAGGGGGGATCGGAACACTGAAGCTTTCTTT. Translating it yields CASSLRGDRNTEAFF.

The V call is TRBV6-5, the J call TRBJ2-7; 9 nucleotides match TRBD2. This CDR3 region has 16 residues. CDR1 is MNHEY, CDR2 SVGAGI, per germline. Germline trimming cut 0 bases from V and 4 bases from J; bases unmatched to any gene: 7. The CDR3 sequence: CASSYSWRGGSYEQYF. The CDR3 DNA reads as TGTGCCAGCAGTTACTCGTGGCGGGGGGGCAGTTACGAGCAGTACTTC.

This chain links TRBV4-3 with TRBJ2-7, with 8 bases lining up with TRBD1. The germline gives CDR1 LGHNA, CDR2 YSLEER. The ends lost 0 bases at V and 7 bases at J; junction bases unmatched: 5. The CDR3 covers 14 residues. This CDR3 is CASSQDNRGSEQYF. The DNA of the CDR3 is TGCGCCAGCAGCCAAGACAACAGGGGGAGTGAGCAGTACTTC.

This rearrangement joins TRBV27 to TRBJ1-5; a weak D match, TRBD1 (5 bases). Germline V lookup: CDR1 MNHEY, CDR2 SMNVEV (reference sequence). The CDR3 totals 15 residues. V was cut by 2 bases and J by 6 bases, with 14 bases left in between. The DNA of the CDR3 is TGTGCCAGCAGTTTAGGAGGGCTCGGGACTCAGCCCCAGCATTTT. Translating gives CASSLGGLGTQPQHF.

The chain links TRBV6-5 to TRBJ2-7; D is possibly TRBD2 (6 bases). This CDR3 is 16 amino acids long. CDR1 is MNHEY, CDR2 SVGAGI, per germline. V gave up 2 bases and J gave up 3 bases, with 17 bases separating them. In nucleotides, the CDR3 is TGTGCCAGCAGTTACAATCTCGTAGGAGGGAACTACGAGCAGTACTTC. Its protein product is CASSYNLVGGNYEQYF.

This clone appeared a few times. The chain employs TRBV6-5 and TRBJ2-7; possibly TRBD1 for D (6 bases). The germline V gene encodes CDR1 MNHEY and CDR2 SVGAGI. This CDR3 is built from 13 residues. Trimming removed 2 bases from V and 4 bases from J, with 9 bases in between. CDR3 amino acids: CASSYAGAYEQYF. The CDR3 DNA is TGTGCCAGCAGTTACGCAGGGGCTTACGAGCAGTACTTC.

This sequence joins TRBV2 and TRBJ2-1, with D unresolved. Deletions cut 9 bases from V and 6 bases from J, with 9 bases between. The CDR3 runs to 11 residues. Germline values: CDR1 SNHLY, CDR2 FYNNEI. The CDR3: CARRVFNEQFF. CDR3 bases: TGTGCCAGAAGGGTCTTCAATGAGCAGTTCTTC.

This clone came up once. The gene calls are TRBV30 and TRBJ2-3; the match to TRBD1 covers 8 bases. The trim removed 4 bases at V and 0 bases at J, leaving 6 bases unmatched. The CDR3 sequence is 15 residues long. The germline V gene encodes CDR1 GTSNPN and CDR2 SVGIG (reference sequence). CDR3 in amino acids: CAWTTGALSTDTQYF. The CDR3 nucleotides are TGTGCCTGGACGACAGGGGCTCTGAGCACAGATACGCAGTATTTT.

The chain couples TRBV28 to TRBJ2-5; 7 nucleotides line up with TRBD1. The J call is doubtful: the DNA matches TRBJ2-7 better. Germline-derived CDR1 and CDR2 are MDHEN and SYDVKM. This CDR3 region has 13 residues. The CDR3 spells CASEGDSSYEQYF. CDR3 sequence (DNA): TGTGCCAGCGAGGGGGACAGCTCCTACGAGCAGTACTTC.

This chain joins TRBV6-5 and TRBJ2-7, with D perhaps assigned TRBD1 or TRBD2 (5 bases each). Deletions cut 7 bases from V and 1 base from J, with 11 bases between. Germline CDR1 MNHEY, CDR2 SVGAGI. The CDR3 sequence is 13 residues long. The CDR3 is CASKSGSSYEQYF. Written as DNA, the CDR3 is TGTGCCAGCAAATCAGGGAGTTCCTACGAGCAGTACTTC.

This chain links TRBV19 with TRBJ1-5; D is undetermined. CDR1 is LNHDA and CDR2 is SQIVND in the germline V gene (reference sequence). The length of the CDR3 is 14 residues. The V end lost 6 bases, the J end lost 0 bases, and 9 bases lay between the germline ends. CDR3 in amino acids: CASSWGNSNQPQHF. CDR3 coding DNA: TGTGCCAGTAGCTGGGGAAATAGCAATCAGCCCCAGCATTTT.

Note on this clone: This sample also contains other DNA sequences that code for the same CDR3. The chain combines TRBV27 with TRBJ1-1; D is unresolved. CDR3 size: 13 residues. The germline CDR1 and CDR2 sequences are MNHEY and SMNVEV (reference sequence). Between the trimmed V and J ends, which lost 3 bases and 1 base, there was a span of 6 bases. In DNA form, the CDR3 reads TGTGCCAGCAGTTTTACGGGGAACACTGAAGCTTTCTTT. Its protein product is CASSFTGNTEAFF.

J is TRBJ2-1 and V is TRBV27, with 8 bases fitting TRBD1. The V gene's germline CDR1 is MNHEY and CDR2 SMNVEV (reference sequence). The J segment lost 0 bases and the V segment lost 2 bases, leaving 3 bases of the junction unmatched. The CDR3 has 16 residues. In nucleotides, the CDR3 is TGTGCCAGCAGTTTACGACAGGGGAGCTCCTACAATGAGCAGTTCTTC. Its protein product is CASSLRQGSSYNEQFF.

The chain links TRBV19 to TRBJ2-1; 9 bases are shared with TRBD1. This CDR3 is built from 17 residues. In germline, CDR1 is LNHDA, CDR2 SQIVND (reference sequence). V shed 3 bases, J shed 9 bases, and the junction held 15 bases outside the gene matches. The CDR3 DNA reads as TGTGCCAGTAGTATGGAGCCTAAGACAGGGGGGTACGGTGAGCAGTTCTTC. Translated: CASSMEPKTGGYGEQFF.

V is TRBV7-9 and J is TRBJ2-1, with 8 bases identical to TRBD1. This CDR3 contains 15 residues. V shed 4 bases and J 8 bases; nucleotides not matched to a gene: 10. Germline V lookup: CDR1 SEHNR, CDR2 FQNEAQ (reference sequence). The CDR3 spells CASSSQGAVVDEQFF. The CDR3 DNA reads TGTGCCAGCAGCTCCCAGGGGGCGGTGGTCGATGAGCAGTTCTTC.

In this sample, this clone turned up once. The rearrangement links TRBV13 to TRBJ2-7; D is unresolved. The V and J ends lost 5 bases and 7 bases respectively, with 12 bases between them. Germline V CDR1 and CDR2: PRHDT, FYEKMQ (reference sequence). The CDR3 totals 12 residues. The CDR3 DNA reads as TGTGCCAGCAGCCATGGGTCCGTGGAGCAGTACTTC. Protein: CASSHGSVEQYF.

This sequence joins TRBV13 and TRBJ2-4, with a weak D call TRBD2 (5 bases). V lost 0 bases to trimming and J lost 6 bases, with 12 bases between them. The CDR3 has 15 amino acids. Germline V lookup: CDR1 PRHDT, CDR2 FYEKMQ (reference sequence). As DNA, the CDR3 is TGTGCCAGCAGCTTAGGATGGGGTGGAGGAAACATTCAGTACTTC. It translates to CASSLGWGGGNIQYF.

This clone has a single count. The J gene is TRBJ2-7, the V gene TRBV27; 9 bases fit TRBD1. In germline, CDR1 is MNHEY, CDR2 SMNVEV (reference sequence). This CDR3 has 14 residues. V was pared by 6 bases and J by 4 bases, with 7 bases of the junction left unmatched. CDR3 sequence: CASSPGTGPYEQYF. The CDR3 nucleotides are TGTGCCAGCAGCCCCGGGACAGGGCCTTACGAGCAGTACTTC.

The chain carries TRBV13 and TRBJ2-1, with 11 nucleotides matching TRBD2. Germline V gives CDR1 PRHDT, CDR2 FYEKMQ (reference sequence). J lost 7 bases, V lost 2 bases, and 7 bases had no gene match. CDR3 size: 16 residues. CDR3 protein: CASSLRVGLAENEQFF. DNA of the CDR3: TGTGCCAGCAGCTTAAGGGTGGGACTAGCGGAGAATGAGCAGTTCTTC. The variable domain in full, completed from reference TRBV13 and TRBJ2-1, reads AAGVIQSPRHLIKEKRETATLKCYPIPRHDTVYWYQQGPGQDPQFLISFYEKMQSDKGSIPDRFSAQQFSDYHSELNMSSLELGDSALYFCASSLRVGLAENEQFFGPGTRLTVL.

This chain connects TRBV6-5 to TRBJ2-3, with D possibly TRBD2 on 5 matching bases. With 2 bases removed from V and 1 base from J, the gap between germline ends came to 10 bases. Germline V gene sequence: CDR1 MNHEY, CDR2 SVGAGI. The length of the CDR3 is 15 residues. The CDR3 DNA is TGTGCCAGCAGTTACGGAGGACGCGGCACAGATACGCAGTATTTT. This sequence encodes CASSYGGRGTDTQYF.